This T cell receptor (beta chain) was recorded in a study of cytomegalovirus exposure and HLA in healthy donors. Study as a whole: There were 65 million to 85 million unique TCRs (from HLA-typed donors) in an early data release. General study results and limits: Solely CMV serostatus was available to characterize immune exposure.

The PCR used 60 Vbeta and 13 Jbeta primers. TCRdb keeps only in-frame clones here, not all; method: immunoSEQ multiplex PCR. The table lists fewer than 80,000 clones, just under 75% of them singletons. To note about this clone: Its specificity is unknown.

V was pared by 5 bases and J by 5 bases, with 8 bases of the junction left unmatched. The CDR3 loop spans 14 amino acids. Germline loops: CDR1 MNHEY, CDR2 SMNVEV (reference sequence). The TCR comes from a woman aged 30 to 39 in good health and CMV-seronegative. The rearrangement links TRBV27 to TRBJ2-7; 8 bases match TRBD1. Sequenced sample: PBMCs. CDR3 in amino acids: CASSGAGGFNEQYF. DNA of the CDR3: TGTGCCAGCAGTGGGGCAGGGGGCTTCAACGAGCAGTACTTC.